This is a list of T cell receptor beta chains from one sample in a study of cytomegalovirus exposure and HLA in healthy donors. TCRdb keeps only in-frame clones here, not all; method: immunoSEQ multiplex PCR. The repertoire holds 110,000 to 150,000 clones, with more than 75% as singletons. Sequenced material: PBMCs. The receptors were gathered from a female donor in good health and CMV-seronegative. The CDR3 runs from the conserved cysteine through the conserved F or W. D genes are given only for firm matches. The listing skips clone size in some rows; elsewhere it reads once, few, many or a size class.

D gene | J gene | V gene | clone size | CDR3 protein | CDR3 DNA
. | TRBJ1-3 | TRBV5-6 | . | CASSLGRVSGNTIYF | TGTGCCAGCAGCTTGGGCAGGGTCTCTGGAAACACCATATATTTT
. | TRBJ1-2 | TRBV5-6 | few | CASSKRLQGLYGYTF | TGTGCCAGCAGCAAAAGGCTCCAGGGTCTCTATGGCTACACCTTC
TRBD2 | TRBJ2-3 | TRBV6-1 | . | CASSEGSSGRVGTDTQYF | TGTGCCAGCAGTGAAGGGTCTAGCGGGAGAGTAGGCACAGATACGCAGTATTTT
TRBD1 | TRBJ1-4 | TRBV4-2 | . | CASSQAPSSRGNEKLFF | TGTGCCAGCAGCCAAGCTCCATCCTCCAGGGGGAATGAAAAACTGTTTTTT
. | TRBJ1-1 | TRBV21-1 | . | CASSKARRQGTNTEAFF | TGTGCCAGCAGCAAAGCTAGGAGACAGGGGACGAACACTGAAGCTTTCTTT
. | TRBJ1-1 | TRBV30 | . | CAWGAGDTAEAFF | TGTGCCTGGGGAGCAGGGGACACGGCTGAAGCTTTCTTT
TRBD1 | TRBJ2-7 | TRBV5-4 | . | CASSRRTGGWYEQYF | TGTGCCAGCAGCCGCAGGACAGGGGGCTGGTACGAGCAGTACTTC
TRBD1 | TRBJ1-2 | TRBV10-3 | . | CAISAQGQGGYGYTF | TGTGCCATCAGCGCCCAGGGACAGGGGGGATATGGCTACACCTTC
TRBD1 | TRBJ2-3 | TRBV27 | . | CASSSGTGGRDTQYF | TGTGCCAGCAGTTCGGGAACAGGGGGCAGAGATACGCAGTATTTT
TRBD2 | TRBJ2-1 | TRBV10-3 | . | CAISARVAGPNEQFF | TGTGCCATCAGTGCTCGGGTAGCGGGTCCCAATGAGCAGTTCTTC
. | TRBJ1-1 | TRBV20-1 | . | CSANRNTEAFF | TGCAGTGCAAATAGGAACACTGAAGCTTTCTTT
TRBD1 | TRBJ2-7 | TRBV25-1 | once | CASSAGQVESPKQYF | TGTGCCAGCAGTGCCGGACAGGTGGAGTCCCCTAAGCAGTACTTC
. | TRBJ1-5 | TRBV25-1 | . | CAAGSAYSNQPQHF | TGTGCCGCGGGGAGCGCTTATAGCAACCAGCCCCAGCATTTT
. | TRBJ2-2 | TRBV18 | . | CASSPQGAGELFF | TGTGCCAGCTCACCTCAAGGGGCCGGGGAGCTGTTTTTT
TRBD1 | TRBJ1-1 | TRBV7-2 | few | CASSSWGEWTGVDTEAFF | TGTGCCAGCAGCTCTTGGGGGGAATGGACAGGGGTTGATACTGAAGCCTTCTTT
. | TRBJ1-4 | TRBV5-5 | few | CASRPTAGEGGEKLFF | TGTGCCAGCAGACCTACTGCGGGGGAGGGTGGCGAAAAACTGTTTTTT
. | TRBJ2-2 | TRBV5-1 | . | CASSLVRSGELFF | TGCGCCAGCAGCTTGGTACGGTCCGGGGAGCTGTTTTTT
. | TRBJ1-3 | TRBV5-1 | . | CASSLIGDSRSGNTIYF | TGCGCCAGCAGCTTAATAGGTGACAGCCGCTCTGGAAACACCATATATTTT
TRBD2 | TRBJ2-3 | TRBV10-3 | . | CATRGGLAGADTQYF | TGTGCCACCAGGGGTGGACTAGCGGGGGCGGATACGCAGTATTTT
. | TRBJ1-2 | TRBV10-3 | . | CAISGQTESGYTF | TGTGCCATCAGTGGACAGACAGAGAGTGGCTACACCTTC
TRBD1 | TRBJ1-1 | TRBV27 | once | CASSFRDRAYEAFF | TGTGCCAGCAGTTTCCGGGACAGGGCATATGAAGCTTTCTTT
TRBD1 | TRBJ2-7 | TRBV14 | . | CASSHEDGTESYEQYF | TGTGCCAGCAGCCACGAAGACGGGACAGAATCCTACGAGCAGTACTTC
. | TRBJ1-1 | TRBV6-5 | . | CASSYSGQGNTEAFF | TGTGCCAGCAGTTACTCGGGGCAGGGGAACACTGAAGCTTTCTTT
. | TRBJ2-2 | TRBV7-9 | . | CASSLTTGELFF | TGTGCCAGCAGCCTCACAACCGGGGAGCTGTTTTTT
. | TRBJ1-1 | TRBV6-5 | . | CASSLDRRQAFF | TGTGCCAGCAGCCTCGACAGACGTCAAGCTTTCTTT
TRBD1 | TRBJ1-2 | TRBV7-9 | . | CASSVNIGGRNYGYTF | TGTGCCAGCAGCGTGAATATAGGGGGCAGGAATTATGGCTACACCTTC
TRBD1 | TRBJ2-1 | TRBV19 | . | CASSTSGGSYNEQFF | TGTGCCAGTAGTACCTCAGGGGGCTCCTACAATGAGCAGTTCTTC
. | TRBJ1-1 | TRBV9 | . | CASSVDWRGSNTEAFF | TGTGCCAGCAGCGTAGACTGGAGGGGCTCGAACACTGAAGCTTTCTTT
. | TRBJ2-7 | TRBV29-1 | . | CSVDGVGGSYEQYF | TGCAGCGTTGACGGAGTGGGGGGCTCCTACGAGCAGTACTTC
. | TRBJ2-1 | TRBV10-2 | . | CATQRSHEQFF | TGCGCCACCCAACGGTCCCATGAGCAGTTCTTC
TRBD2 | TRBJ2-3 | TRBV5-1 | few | CASSATSGRAPDTQYF | TGCGCCAGCAGCGCCACTAGCGGGAGGGCCCCAGATACGCAGTATTTT
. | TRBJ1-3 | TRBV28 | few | CASSQTENYINSGNTIYF | TGTGCCAGCAGCCAGACAGAGAACTACATAAACTCTGGAAACACCATATATTTT
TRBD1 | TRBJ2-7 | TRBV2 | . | CASTLGGTGKYEQYF | TGTGCCAGCACCTTAGGGGGGACAGGGAAATACGAGCAGTACTTC
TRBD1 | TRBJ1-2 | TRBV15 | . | CATSPRTGYGYPF | TGTGCCACCAGCCCACGGACAGGGTATGGCTACCCCTTC
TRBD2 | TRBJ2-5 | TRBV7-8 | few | CASSLAGLAGGKETQYF | TGTGCCAGCAGCTTAGCCGGACTAGCGGGGGGCAAAGAGACCCAGTACTTC
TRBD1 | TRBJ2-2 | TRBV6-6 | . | CASSYTGAGTGELFF | TGTGCCAGCAGTTACACAGGGGCGGGCACCGGGGAGCTGTTTTTT
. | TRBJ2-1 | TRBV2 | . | CASGGTQSSYNEQFF | TGTGCCAGCGGGGGGACTCAGAGCTCCTACAATGAGCAGTTCTTC
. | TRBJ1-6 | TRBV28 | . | CASSFFGRVNSPLHF | TGTGCCAGCAGTTTTTTTGGCAGGGTGAATTCACCCCTCCACTTT
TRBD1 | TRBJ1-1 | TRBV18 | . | CASSPAFRQGATEAFF | TGTGCCAGCTCACCCGCCTTTCGACAGGGGGCCACTGAAGCTTTCTTT
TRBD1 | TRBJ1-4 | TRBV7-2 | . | CASSPPPTGVGDEKLFF | TGTGCCAGCAGCCCCCCGCCTACAGGGGTCGGTGATGAAAAACTGTTTTTT
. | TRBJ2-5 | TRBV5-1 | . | CASNSAGYEETQYF | TGCGCCAGTAACTCAGCCGGGTATGAAGAGACCCAGTACTTC
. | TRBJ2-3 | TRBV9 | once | CASSPRIGGSTDTQYF | TGTGCCAGCAGCCCCCGGATCGGGGGTAGCACAGATACGCAGTATTTT
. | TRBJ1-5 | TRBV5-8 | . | CASRRTGYGRNSNQPQHF | TGTGCCAGCAGGAGAACAGGGTATGGGAGAAATAGCAATCAGCCCCAGCATTTT
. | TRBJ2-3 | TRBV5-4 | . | CASSPRYDRTDTQYF | TGTGCCAGCAGCCCCAGATATGATCGCACAGATACGCAGTATTTT
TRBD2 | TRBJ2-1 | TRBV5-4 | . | CASSPRQRGGRYNEQFF | TGTGCCAGCAGCCCCCGTCAGCGGGGGGGGAGATACAATGAGCAGTTCTTC
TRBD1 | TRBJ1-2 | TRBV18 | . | CASSSEGQNYGYTF | TGTGCCAGCTCGTCAGAGGGACAGAACTATGGCTACACCTTC
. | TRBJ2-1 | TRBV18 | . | CASSPTGAYNEQFF | TGTGCCAGCTCACCAACCGGGGCCTACAATGAGCAGTTCTTC
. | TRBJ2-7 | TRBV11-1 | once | CASSLARSYEQYF | TGTGCCAGCAGCTTAGCCCGCTCCTACGAGCAGTACTTC